This TCR beta chain was documented in a study of post-analysis software for immune sequencing data. Built from TCR beta cDNA, the libraries had unique molecular identifiers in them. One entry per CDR3 protein, called by TCRdb with MiXCR from the PCR reads. The table has roughly 400,000 distinct CDR3 sequences, about 39% seen once. Study findings and constraints: About five TRBV segments, including TRBV5-6, TRBV5-1 and TRBV20-1, were more frequent in patients than controls. People with multiple sclerosis had a significantly lower normalized Chao1 diversity than controls did.

The length of the CDR3 is 13 residues. Germline V gene sequence: CDR1 SNHLY, CDR2 FYNNEI. As to this clonotype: Its matching antigen is unknown.

The chain links TRBV2 to TRBJ2-5, with a tentative D call TRBD1 (5 bases). The J call is in doubt because the DNA end fits TRBJ2-7 better. Sample: blood. The sequence came from a girl aged 2 to 10 with multiple sclerosis. CDR3 residues: CASRGEGFYEQYF. Written as DNA, the CDR3 is TGTGCCAGCAGAGGGGAAGGGTTCTACGAGCAGTACTTC.